This TCR beta chain was sequenced for a study of T cell responses to AZD1222 COVID-19 vaccine. The data were produced by immunoSEQ multiplex PCR, yet TCRdb's version contains in-frame clones alone and is incomplete. The sample has around 190,000 clones, around 88% seen once. CDR1 is LNHDA and CDR2 is SQIVND in the germline V gene (reference sequence). The ends lost 6 bases at V and 4 bases at J; junction bases unmatched: 1. The CDR3 is 13 residues long. This receptor was obtained from an adult who received the AZD1222 COVID-19 vaccine. V and J are TRBV19 and TRBJ2-2, with 8 bases aligning to TRBD1. The sequencing here drew on peripheral blood, taken 28 days after the second AZD1222 dose. CDR3: CASRDRGTGELFF. CDR3 bases: TGTGCCAGTAGAGACAGGGGCACCGGGGAGCTGTTTTTT.